This T cell receptor beta chain is from a study of OX40 agonist ivuxolimab in advanced cancers. Study-level points and caveats: In the 0.1 to 3.0 mg/kg range, CD4+ and CD8+ blood T cells had expanded clonally by week 6.

On this clone itself: Antigen unknown.

Using immunoSEQ multiplex PCR, the repertoire was profiled, and TCRdb retains in-frame clones only, with some absent. The profile shows roughly 100,000 clones, about 85% of them singletons. The germline V gene has CDR1 SGHNT and CDR2 YYREEE (reference sequence). Trimming took 5 bases from V and 9 from J; bases not matched to a gene: 10. The CDR3 is made up of 14 amino acids. The source was CD4+ or CD8+ T cells sorted from blood, collected in a trial of the OX40 agonist ivuxolimab. This sequence joins TRBV5-4 and TRBJ2-1; 8 bases line up with TRBD1. This sequence originates from an adult with an advanced solid tumor such as melanoma, head and neck, liver or kidney cancer. CDR3 amino acids: CASRGDPGGGEQFF. The CDR3 nucleotides read TGTGCCAGCAGGGGGGACCCAGGGGGCGGTGAGCAGTTCTTC.